These 27 T cell receptor beta chains were all obtained from the same sample, sequenced in a study of beta chain features in type 1 diabetes. Study-wide results and limits: All four CD4+ subsets from Type 1 diabetes patients carried moderately but significantly shorter TCRB CDR3s.

Of the isolated RNA, all was reverse transcribed, and so the sequenced material was expressed TCRB transcripts. Profiling relied on immunoSEQ multiplex PCR, and the TCRdb table lists in-frame clones only, not all of them. The table records under 300,000 clones, approximately 16% of them present only once. These receptors lack a known antigen. Sequencing was done on a sample of naive CD4+ T cells from blood. All receptors come from a man aged 30 to 39 with type 1 diabetes.

The chain uses TRBV29-1 and TRBJ2-7; D gene ambiguous. CDR3 length: 13 amino acids. CDR1 is SQVTM, CDR2 ANQGSEA, per germline. V lost 4 bases, J lost 0 bases, and 10 bases lay in between. The CDR3 spells CSVGRTLSYEQYF. DNA of the CDR3: TGCAGCGTTGGCCGGACGCTCTCCTACGAGCAGTACTTC.

This clone was recorded a few times. The chain combines TRBV7-9 with TRBJ1-1; D gene ambiguous. V was shortened by 4 bases and J by 0 bases, with 6 bases between the two germline ends. CDR1 and CDR2 from the germline V gene are SEHNR and FQNEAQ (reference sequence). The CDR3 extends over 13 amino acids. The CDR3 region is CASSSALNTEAFF. The CDR3 DNA follows: TGTGCCAGCAGCTCCGCACTGAACACTGAAGCTTTCTTT.

The chain recombines TRBV11-2 with TRBJ2-3; TRBD1 matches at 9 bases. J was trimmed by 3 bases and V by 5 bases; bases with no gene match: 6. Germline CDR1 and CDR2: SGHAT and FQNNGV. The CDR3 is 15 residues long. CDR3 bases: TGTGCCAGCAGCATGGGGACAGGGTGGACAGATACGCAGTATTTT. Its translation: CASSMGTGWTDTQYF.

The V gene is TRBV28, the J gene TRBJ1-1; unclear D gene. The CDR3 has 13 amino acids. Deletions cut 4 bases from V and 5 bases from J, with 11 bases between. Germline lookup yields CDR1 MDHEN and CDR2 SYDVKM. The CDR3 coding sequence is TGTGCCAGCAGTTCGACAAGATCGACTGAAGCTTTCTTT. It is translated as CASSSTRSTEAFF.

Written as DNA, the CDR3 is TGTGCCAGCAGGGGCCTATGGGGCCTGAACACTGAAGCTTTCTTT. Residues: CASRGLWGLNTEAFF. This chain uses TRBV11-2 with TRBJ1-1; D is perhaps TRBD1 (5 bases). With 6 bases removed from V and 0 bases from J, the gap between germline ends came to 14 bases. This CDR3 region has 15 residues. Germline CDR1 is SGHAT and CDR2 is FQNNGV.

There are a few counts of this clone. J is TRBJ2-1 and V is TRBV29-1; TRBD2 matches 7 bases. After removal of 8 bases from V and 7 bases from J, the junction contained 14 bases not matched to a gene. Germline CDR1 and CDR2: SQVTM and ANQGSEA. The CDR3 has 14 residues. The CDR3 reads CSTKGWAGENEQFF. CDR3 nucleotides: TGCAGCACCAAAGGATGGGCGGGGGAGAATGAGCAGTTCTTC.

The chain recombines TRBV18 with TRBJ2-1; 10 positions match TRBD1. The CDR3 loop spans 18 amino acids. Germline CDR1 and CDR2: KGHSH and LQKENI. Germline trimming cut 1 base from V and 5 bases from J; bases unmatched to any gene: 11. CDR3 coding DNA: TGTGCCAGCTCACCACTACCGATCTCCGGGACAGGGGACAATGAGCAGTTCTTC. Translated, it gives CASSPLPISGTGDNEQFF. The full variable domain, in which reference TRBV18 and TRBJ2-1 provide the parts outside the CDR3, is NAGVMQNPRHLVRRRGQEARLRCSPMKGHSHVYWYRQLPEEGLKFMVYLQKENIIDESGMPKERFSAEFPKEGPSILRIQQVVRGDSAAYFCASSPLPISGTGDNEQFFGPGTRLTVL.

This clone occurred a few times. V gene TRBV11-2 combines with J gene TRBJ2-1; D remains ambiguous. The CDR3 length is 16 residues. CDR1 is SGHAT, CDR2 FQNNGV, per germline. V was trimmed by 1 base and J by 2 bases, leaving 12 bases between them. The CDR3 DNA reads as TGTGCCAGCAGCTTAGTTCCTAGAGGAGCCTACAATGAGCAGTTCTTC. Amino acids: CASSLVPRGAYNEQFF.

In this sample, this clone turned up a few times. The chain is built from TRBV19 and TRBJ2-3, with D possibly TRBD2 on 6 matching bases. Per germline, CDR1 LNHDA and CDR2 SQIVND (reference sequence). The V end lost 6 bases, the J end lost 6 bases, and 19 bases lay between the germline ends. The CDR3 sequence is 15 residues long. Here the CDR3 DNA reads TGTGCCAGTAGCCCCCGAGGGCTAGCGAGGGATACGCAGTATTTT. It yields the protein CASSPRGLARDTQYF.

The V and J genes are TRBV30 and TRBJ2-1; 11 positions agree with TRBD2. V shed 3 bases and J 8 bases; nucleotides not matched to a gene: 15. The germline gives CDR1 GTSNPN, CDR2 SVGIG (reference sequence). CDR3 length: 17 amino acids. Here the CDR3 reads CAWRPGGTSGVVHEQFF. The DNA of the CDR3 is TGTGCCTGGAGACCGGGCGGGACTAGCGGTGTTGTCCATGAGCAGTTCTTC.

This clone was observed a handful of times. J is TRBJ2-3 and V is TRBV2, with TRBD2 identical over 8 bases. The CDR3 is 14 amino acids. Per the germline V gene, CDR1 is SNHLY and CDR2 is FYNNEI. With V trimmed by 7 bases and J by 1 base, 4 bases remained unmatched. CDR3 sequence: CASMKAGGTDTQYF. The CDR3 region has the DNA TGTGCCAGCATGAAAGCGGGAGGCACAGATACGCAGTATTTT.

J is TRBJ1-1 and V is TRBV7-3; D is uncertain. Trimming removed 2 bases from V and 3 bases from J, with 7 bases in between. Germline CDR1 and CDR2: SGHTA and FQGTGA. The CDR3 is 13 amino acids. CDR3 coding DNA: TGTGCCAGCAGCTTATCCCAATACACTGAAGCTTTCTTT. Its translation is CASSLSQYTEAFF.

In its sample, this clone was seen a few times. The chain links TRBV30 to TRBJ1-1; D call uncertain. CDR1 is GTSNPN and CDR2 is SVGIG in the germline V gene (reference sequence). The length of the CDR3 is 12 residues. V was shortened by 4 bases and J by 11 bases, with 17 bases between the two germline ends. The CDR3 reads CAWMVSISVAFF. DNA of the CDR3: TGTGCCTGGATGGTGTCAATATCGGTCGCTTTCTTT.

This clone was detected a few times. This rearrangement joins TRBV29-1 to TRBJ2-7, with 7 bases aligning to TRBD1. J was trimmed by 5 bases and V by 6 bases; bases with no gene match: 10. CDR1 is SQVTM and CDR2 is ANQGSEA in the germline V gene. The CDR3 loop spans 13 amino acids. CDR3 sequence (DNA): TGCAGCGTCGCTAGACAGGGAACTGACGAGCAGTACTTC. The encoded protein is CSVARQGTDEQYF.

Only a few counts were recorded for this clone. The chain uses TRBV4-2 and TRBJ2-1; D may match TRBD1 or TRBD2 (5 bases each). This CDR3 is built from 13 residues. Trimming pared 1 base from V and 8 bases from J, leaving 9 bases between. Germline lookup yields CDR1 LGHNA and CDR2 YNFKEQ. CDR3 DNA: TGTGCCAGCAGCCAAGGAGAGGGGTATGAGCAGTTCTTC. Its protein product is CASSQGEGYEQFF.

V is TRBV5-1 and J is TRBJ2-3, with D tentatively TRBD1 or TRBD2 (5 bases each). Germline V CDR1 and CDR2: SGHRS, YFSETQ. CDR3 size: 15 residues. With 0 bases removed from V and 3 bases from J, the gap between germline ends came to 11 bases. The CDR3 DNA reads TGCGCCAGCAGCTTGGCCGGGACGGCAACAGATACGCAGTATTTT. It encodes CASSLAGTATDTQYF.

The rearrangement links TRBV27 to TRBJ2-2; unclear D gene. V lost 3 bases, J lost 1 base, and 6 bases lay in between. CDR1 is MNHEY and CDR2 is SMNVEV in the germline V gene (reference sequence). The CDR3 loop spans 14 amino acids. CDR3 protein: CASSFGRNTGELFF. The CDR3 DNA reads TGTGCCAGCAGTTTTGGCCGGAACACCGGGGAGCTGTTTTTT.

The chain uses TRBV30 and TRBJ2-3, with D possibly matching TRBD1 (6 bases). The CDR3 has 15 residues. Trimming removed 5 bases from V and 0 bases from J, with 15 bases in between. The germline V gene has CDR1 GTSNPN and CDR2 SVGIG (reference sequence). The CDR3 region has the DNA TGTGCCTGGGCACCTGAGGGGGTAAGCACAGATACGCAGTATTTT. Its translation: CAWAPEGVSTDTQYF.

The chain employs TRBV25-1 and TRBJ2-4; no reliable D call. V lost 1 base and J 7 bases, leaving 2 bases between the germline ends. From germline, CDR1 is MGHDK and CDR2 SYGVNS. This CDR3 has 11 residues. The CDR3 nucleotides are TGTGCCAGCAGTGAATTGAACATTCAGTACTTC. It is translated as CASSELNIQYF.

This rearrangement joins TRBV9 to TRBJ2-5, with TRBD1 identical over 8 bases. Germline CDR1 SGDLS, CDR2 YYNGEE. The V and J ends lost 4 bases and 4 bases, in that order; junction bases with no gene match: 6. The CDR3 length is 14 residues. CDR3 region: CASSPGQVIETQYF. The CDR3 bases are TGTGCCAGCAGCCCGGGACAGGTGATAGAGACCCAGTACTTC.

This clone has more than one count but fewer than ten. In the same sample, other DNA sequences code for this CDR3. The chain carries TRBV19 and TRBJ2-7; 7 nucleotides agree with TRBD2. V trimming: 4 bases; J trimming: 3 bases; junction bases outside the gene matches: 0. The V gene's germline CDR1 is LNHDA and CDR2 SQIVND (reference sequence). The CDR3 extends over 12 amino acids. The CDR3 is CASSTGGYEQYF. The CDR3 DNA follows: TGTGCCAGTAGTACGGGGGGCTACGAGCAGTACTTC.

V is TRBV5-1 and J is TRBJ2-2; tentatively, D is TRBD2 (5 bases). The CDR3 covers 14 residues. V was trimmed by 7 bases and J by 6 bases, leaving 16 bases between them. CDR1 and CDR2 (germline): SGHRS, YFSETQ. This CDR3 is CASDRDSPPGELFF. Here the CDR3 DNA reads TGCGCCAGCGACCGGGATTCTCCCCCCGGGGAGCTGTTTTTT.

V and J are TRBV29-1 and TRBJ2-5, with 10 bases aligning to TRBD2. Germline lookup yields CDR1 SQVTM and CDR2 ANQGSEA. This CDR3 is 15 amino acids long. The V segment lost 8 bases and the J segment 2 bases; nucleotides outside the gene matches: 11. This CDR3 is CSSTRLAGSQETQYF. CDR3 sequence (DNA): TGCAGCTCAACCCGACTAGCGGGCTCTCAAGAGACCCAGTACTTC.

This clone has more than one count but fewer than ten. V usage is TRBV5-4 and J usage is TRBJ2-7; 9 nucleotides agree with TRBD2. The length of the CDR3 is 15 residues. In germline, CDR1 is SGHNT, CDR2 YYREEE (reference sequence). The V gene end was trimmed by 1 base and the J gene end by 3 bases; junction bases not matched to a gene: 5. CDR3 amino acids: CASSLKSSGNYEQYF. In nucleotides, the CDR3 is TGTGCCAGCAGCTTGAAGTCTAGCGGGAACTACGAGCAGTACTTC.

The chain carries TRBV27 and TRBJ2-7; D perhaps matches TRBD1 (5 bases). The CDR3 loop spans 12 amino acids. V dropped 2 bases and J dropped 4 bases, with 6 bases sitting between them. Germline assignment: CDR1 MNHEY and CDR2 SMNVEV (reference sequence). The CDR3 is CASSLQGYEQYF. DNA of the CDR3: TGTGCCAGCAGTTTACAGGGTTACGAGCAGTACTTC.

This clone was seen a few times. The rearrangement uses TRBV6-6 and TRBJ2-6; D is uncertain. From germline, CDR1 is MNHNY and CDR2 SVGAGI (reference sequence). The CDR3 loop spans 14 amino acids. The V and J ends lost 10 bases and 0 bases respectively, with 10 bases between them. CDR3 amino acids: CATQVSSGANVLTF. CDR3 nucleotides: TGTGCCACGCAGGTTTCCTCTGGGGCCAACGTCCTGACTTTC.

There are a few counts of this clone. The chain couples TRBV30 to TRBJ2-6, with D uncertain. The CDR3 consists of 15 residues. Trimming left V 2 bases short and J 4 bases short, with 12 bases between. CDR1 GTSNPN and CDR2 SVGIG come from the germline V gene (reference sequence). CDR3 DNA: TGTGCCTGGAGTAAAAAGGGTACGGGGGCCAACGTCCTGACTTTC. It is translated as CAWSKKGTGANVLTF.